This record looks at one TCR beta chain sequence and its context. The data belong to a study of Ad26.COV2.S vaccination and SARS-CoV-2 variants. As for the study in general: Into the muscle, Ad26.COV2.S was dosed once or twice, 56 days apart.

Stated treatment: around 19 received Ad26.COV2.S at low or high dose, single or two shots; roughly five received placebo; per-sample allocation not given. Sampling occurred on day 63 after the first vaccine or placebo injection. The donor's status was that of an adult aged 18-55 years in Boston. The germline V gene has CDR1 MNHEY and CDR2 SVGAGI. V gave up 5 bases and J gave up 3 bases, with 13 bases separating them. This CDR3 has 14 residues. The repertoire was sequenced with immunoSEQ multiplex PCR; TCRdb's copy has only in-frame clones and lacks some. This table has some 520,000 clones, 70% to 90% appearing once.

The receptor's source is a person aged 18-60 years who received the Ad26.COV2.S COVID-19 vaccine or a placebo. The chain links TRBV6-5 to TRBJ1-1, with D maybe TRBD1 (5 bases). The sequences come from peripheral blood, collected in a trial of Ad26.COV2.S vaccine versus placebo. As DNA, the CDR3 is TGTGCCAGCAGTCACCCGGACACTTACACTGAAGCTTTCTTT. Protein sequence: CASSHPDTYTEAFF.